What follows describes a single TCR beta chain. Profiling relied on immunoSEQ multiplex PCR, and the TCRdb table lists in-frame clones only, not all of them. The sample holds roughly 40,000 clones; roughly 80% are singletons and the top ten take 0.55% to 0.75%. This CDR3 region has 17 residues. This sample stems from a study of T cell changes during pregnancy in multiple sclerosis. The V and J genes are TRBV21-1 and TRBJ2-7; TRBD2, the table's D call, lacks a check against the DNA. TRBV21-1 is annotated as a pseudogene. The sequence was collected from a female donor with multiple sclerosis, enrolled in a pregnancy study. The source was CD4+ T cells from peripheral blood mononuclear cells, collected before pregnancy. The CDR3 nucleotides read TGTGCCAGCAGCAAAGGGGTCGGGCTTAACGGGAGCTACGAGCAGTACTTC. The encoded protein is CASSKGVGLNGSYEQYF.